The TCR beta chain under discussion was sequenced for a study of radiotherapy plus CTLA-4 blockade in lung cancer. As regards this clone: The antigen is unknown.

Study conclusions and caveats: Clones derived from tumor TCRs expanded in blood after radiotherapy plus ipilimumab.

TCRdb keeps only in-frame clones here, not all; method: immunoSEQ multiplex PCR. The sample carries 80,000 or so clones, around 79% recorded once. This TCR derives from a human donor with non-small cell lung cancer who had a partial response to radiotherapy plus ipilimumab. Some clones in this sample may be carry-over from other donors' samples. The source material was peripheral blood, sampled from a patient treated with radiotherapy plus ipilimumab.

The CDR3 is CASRLGSGDVYEQYF. CDR3 DNA: TGTGCCAGCAGGTTGGGGTCAGGGGACGTCTACGAGCAGTACTTC. The chain uses TRBV28 and TRBJ2-7, with a tentative D call TRBD1 (6 bases). The V gene lost 6 bases and the J gene lost 3 bases, with 18 bases spanning the gap. The CDR3 sequence is 15 residues long. Germline CDR1 and CDR2: MDHEN and SYDVKM.